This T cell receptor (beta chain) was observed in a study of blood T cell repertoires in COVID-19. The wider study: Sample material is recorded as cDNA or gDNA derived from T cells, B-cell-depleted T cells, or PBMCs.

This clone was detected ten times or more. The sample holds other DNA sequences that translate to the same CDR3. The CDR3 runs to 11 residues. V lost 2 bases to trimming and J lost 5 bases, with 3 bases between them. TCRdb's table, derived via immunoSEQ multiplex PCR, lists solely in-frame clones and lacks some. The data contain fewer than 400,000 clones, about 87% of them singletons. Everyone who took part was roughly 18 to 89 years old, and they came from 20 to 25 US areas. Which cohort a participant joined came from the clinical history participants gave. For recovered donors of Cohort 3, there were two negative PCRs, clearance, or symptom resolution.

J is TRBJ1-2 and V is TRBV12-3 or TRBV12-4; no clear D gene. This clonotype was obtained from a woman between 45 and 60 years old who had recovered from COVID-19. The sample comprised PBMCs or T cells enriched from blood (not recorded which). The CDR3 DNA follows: TGTGCCAGCAGTTTACAGTATGGCTACACCTTC. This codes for CASSLQYGYTF.